This entry lists 23 T cell receptor beta chains sequenced from one sample in a study of spatial heterogeneity in lung cancer. MiXCR, applied by TCRdb to the 5' RACE reads, yields one record per CDR3 protein. The sample has about 94,000 distinct CDR3 sequences; less than 20% are singletons. As to time point: blood at routine non-recurrence follow-up after resection. Sequencing was performed on PBMCs, taken at follow-up. The receptors shown here come from a male donor with early-stage non-small cell lung cancer.

The genes are TRBV20-1 and TRBJ2-3; D unresolved. Trimming left V 0 bases short and J 4 bases short, with 11 bases between. The CDR3 extends over 14 amino acids. Germline V gene sequence: CDR1 DFQATT, CDR2 SNEGSKA (reference sequence). The CDR3 here is CSARDEGIADTQYF. The DNA for the CDR3 is TGCAGTGCTAGAGATGAAGGGATCGCAGATACGCAGTATTTT.

This sequence joins TRBV18 and TRBJ2-1, with 11 bases lining up with TRBD2. Germline CDR1 KGHSH, CDR2 LQKENI. Trimming at V came to 3 bases and at J to 5 bases, leaving 6 bases not matched to a gene. CDR3 length equals 16 residues. As DNA, the CDR3 is TGTGCCAGCTCACCCCTTCCTAGCGGGGGGAACAATGAGCAGTTCTTC. Translation gives CASSPLPSGGNNEQFF.

The V and J genes are TRBV29-1 and TRBJ2-4; perhaps TRBD2 as D (5 bases). Germline CDR1 and CDR2: SQVTM and ANQGSEA. V lost 7 bases to trimming and J lost 0 bases, with 10 bases between them. The CDR3 runs to 13 residues. CDR3 residues: CSALEVAKNIQYF. CDR3 coding DNA: TGCAGCGCCCTGGAGGTAGCCAAAAACATTCAGTACTTC.

V and J are TRBV4-1 and TRBJ1-5; D is uncertain. Germline CDR1 MGHRA, CDR2 YSYEKL. The CDR3 length is 13 residues. V was cut by 1 base and J by 3 bases, with 4 bases left in between. The CDR3 sequence: CASSQVPNQPQHF. The CDR3 nucleotides are TGCGCCAGCAGCCAAGTCCCCAATCAGCCCCAGCATTTT.

CDR3 nucleotides: TGTGCCAGCAGTTTAAAGGGAATGAACACTGAAGCTTTCTTT. This sequence encodes CASSLKGMNTEAFF. V and J are TRBV27 and TRBJ1-1; no clear D gene. There are 14 residues in the CDR3. Trimming cost V 2 bases and J 0 bases, with 7 bases left between them. Per the germline V gene, CDR1 is MNHEY and CDR2 is SMNVEV (reference sequence).

This clonotype was observed a few times. The chain couples TRBV5-1 to TRBJ2-7; 11 bases fit TRBD1. The germline V gene encodes CDR1 SGHRS and CDR2 YFSETQ. This CDR3 has 14 residues. V shed 5 bases and J 4 bases; nucleotides not matched to a gene: 5. Here the CDR3 DNA reads TGCGCCAGCAGTCGGACAGGGGGCGAGTACGAGCAGTACTTC. It specifies CASSRTGGEYEQYF.

The V gene is TRBV20-1, the J gene TRBJ2-1; no clear D gene. CDR3 length: 11 residues. CDR1 and CDR2 from the germline V gene are DFQATT and SNEGSKA (reference sequence). Deletions cut 5 bases from V and 9 bases from J, with 11 bases between. The CDR3 here is CSAPHGSEQFF. The CDR3 nucleotides are TGCAGTGCTCCTCATGGCTCTGAGCAGTTCTTC.

This clonotype turned up a few times. The V and J genes are TRBV3-1 and TRBJ2-7; TRBD1 matches 12 bases. After removal of 5 bases from V and 6 bases from J, the junction contained 5 bases not matched to a gene. The CDR3 consists of 14 residues. Per the germline V gene, CDR1 is LGHDT and CDR2 is YNNKEL (reference sequence). The CDR3 reads CASSWGQGAVEQYF. The CDR3 nucleotides are TGTGCCAGCAGCTGGGGACAGGGGGCGGTCGAGCAGTACTTC.

This clonotype appeared a few times. This rearrangement joins TRBV3-1 to TRBJ2-7, with D perhaps matching TRBD2 (6 bases). V was trimmed by 2 bases and J by 4 bases, leaving 18 bases between them. This CDR3 has 16 amino acids. CDR1 is LGHDT, CDR2 YNNKEL, per germline (reference sequence). The CDR3 nucleotides are TGTGCCAGCAGCCAAAGTATACGGGGAGGAGGTTACGAGCAGTACTTC. Translation gives CASSQSIRGGGYEQYF.

This clonotype has only a few counts. This sequence joins TRBV9 and TRBJ2-1; D unclear. In germline, CDR1 is SGDLS, CDR2 YYNGEE. The CDR3 totals 12 residues. V lost 4 bases and J lost 12, with 14 bases in between. The CDR3 sequence: CASSSPQRGQFF. As DNA, the CDR3 is TGTGCCAGCAGCTCCCCGCAAAGAGGGCAGTTCTTC.

The chain is built from TRBV12-3 or TRBV12-4 and TRBJ2-3; 11 nucleotides match TRBD1. V shed 5 bases, J shed 5 bases, and the junction held 9 bases outside the gene matches. The CDR3 runs 16 residues. CDR3 protein: CASSPRTGGALDTQYF. CDR3 nucleotides: TGTGCCAGCAGTCCTAGGACAGGGGGCGCGTTAGATACGCAGTATTTT.

This clonotype has ten or more counts. J is TRBJ2-1 and V is TRBV4-1; D ambiguous. This CDR3 region has 16 residues. V was cut by 0 bases and J by 5 bases, with 14 bases left in between. Germline CDR1 MGHRA, CDR2 YSYEKL. CDR3 in DNA: TGCGCCAGCAGCCAAGATATGGCCCAGTACGACAATGAGCAGTTCTTC. It codes for CASSQDMAQYDNEQFF.

The chain employs TRBV10-1 and TRBJ2-2, with 13 bases that match TRBD2. The CDR3 is 16 amino acids. The V segment lost 5 bases and the J segment 4 bases; nucleotides outside the gene matches: 4. Germline V gives CDR1 WNHNN, CDR2 SYGVQD (reference sequence). CDR3 sequence (DNA): TGCGCCAGCAGTTCCGGACTAGCGGGAGTCACCGGGGAGCTGTTTTTT. Its protein is CASSSGLAGVTGELFF.

This clonotype was observed a handful of times. This chain links TRBV7-6 with TRBJ2-1; perhaps D is TRBD1 or TRBD2 (6 bases each). The CDR3 covers 17 residues. Germline values: CDR1 SGHVS, CDR2 FNYEAQ. V was shortened by 1 base and J by 6 bases, with 19 bases between the two germline ends. The CDR3 coding sequence is TGTGCCAGCAGCTTAGAGGGGGAATGGACTATACTCAATGAGCAGTTCTTC. The encoded protein is CASSLEGEWTILNEQFF.

This chain uses TRBV5-4 with TRBJ2-7, with 9 bases matching TRBD1. Germline CDR1 SGHNT, CDR2 YYREEE (reference sequence). The CDR3 length is 13 residues. V lost 4 bases, J lost 6 bases, and 5 bases stayed unmatched. As DNA, the CDR3 is TGTGCCAGCAGCACCCGACAGGGGGGCGAGCAGTACGTC. Translation gives CASSTRQGGEQYV.

The rearrangement uses TRBV7-2 and TRBJ2-1; D is uncertain. The ends were cut back, 5 bases at V and 9 bases at J, with 11 bases in the middle. The germline V gene has CDR1 SGHTA and CDR2 FQGNSA. The CDR3 loop spans 12 amino acids. The CDR3 spells CASSHVASEQFF. The CDR3 DNA reads TGTGCCAGCAGCCATGTTGCTAGTGAGCAGTTCTTC.

V and J are TRBV20-1 and TRBJ2-7, with D unclear. Germline V gene lookup returns CDR1 DFQATT and CDR2 SNEGSKA (reference sequence). The CDR3 has 16 amino acids. Trimming left V 0 bases short and J 6 bases short, with 21 bases between. CDR3: CSARDLGWASRPEQYF. Written as DNA, the CDR3 is TGCAGTGCTAGAGACCTCGGTTGGGCTAGTCGACCCGAGCAGTACTTC.

The chain uses TRBV20-1 and TRBJ1-5, with 7 positions matching TRBD1. The CDR3 runs to 14 residues. Trimming removed 7 bases from V and 5 bases from J; junction bases left unmatched: 11. The germline CDR1 and CDR2 sequences are DFQATT and SNEGSKA (reference sequence). This CDR3 is CSVTKGGFDQPQHF. The CDR3, as DNA: TGCAGTGTTACGAAAGGGGGCTTCGATCAGCCCCAGCATTTT.

The rearrangement links TRBV2 to TRBJ1-3; 9 bases are shared with TRBD1. Trimming removed 7 bases from V and 0 bases from J; junction bases left unmatched: 4. The CDR3 sequence is 15 residues long. Germline CDR1 is SNHLY and CDR2 is FYNNEI. The CDR3 is CASTDRGGSGNTIYF. The DNA of the CDR3 is TGTGCCAGCACTGACAGGGGGGGCTCTGGAAACACCATATATTTT.

The rearrangement uses TRBV4-1 and TRBJ2-5; D might be TRBD1 (5 bases). The V end was cut by 1 base, the J end by 9 bases, with 12 bases between. The length of the CDR3 is 13 residues. The germline V gene has CDR1 MGHRA and CDR2 YSYEKL. The CDR3 is CASSQVVQGAQYF. The CDR3 nucleotides read TGCGCCAGCAGCCAAGTCGTTCAAGGGGCCCAGTACTTC.

This clonotype was observed a handful of times. The rearrangement links TRBV20-1 to TRBJ1-1; D gene uncertain. The germline V gene encodes CDR1 DFQATT and CDR2 SNEGSKA (reference sequence). The CDR3 has 14 amino acids. V gave up 0 bases and J gave up 1 base, with 9 bases separating them. CDR3 region: CSARDRKRNTEAFF. CDR3 DNA sequence: TGCAGTGCTAGAGATCGAAAGAGGAACACTGAAGCTTTCTTT.

This clonotype was recorded at least ten times. The gene calls are TRBV19 and TRBJ2-7; 11 positions agree with TRBD2. Germline V gene data show CDR1 as LNHDA and CDR2 as SQIVND (reference sequence). V gave up 3 bases and J gave up 2 bases; unmatched junction bases: 9. The CDR3 is made up of 17 amino acids. This CDR3 reads CASSISLAGGIAYEQYF. Written as DNA, the CDR3 is TGTGCCAGTAGTATCTCCCTAGCGGGAGGTATAGCCTACGAGCAGTACTTC. Complete variable domain (other parts from reference TRBV19 and TRBJ2-7): DGGITQSPKYLFRKEGQNVTLSCEQNLNHDAMYWYRQDPGQGLRLIYYSQIVNDFQKGDIAEGYSVSREKKESFPLTVTSAQKNPTAFYLCASSISLAGGIAYEQYFGPGTRLTVT.

The chain links TRBV9 to TRBJ2-5; 7 bases are shared with TRBD2. Germline V lookup: CDR1 SGDLS, CDR2 YYNGEE. This CDR3 region has 17 residues. V gave up 0 bases and J gave up 4 bases; unmatched junction bases: 12. CDR3: CASSVGPSGVTSETQYF. For the CDR3, the DNA is TGTGCCAGCAGCGTAGGTCCCAGCGGGGTCACTTCAGAGACCCAGTACTTC.